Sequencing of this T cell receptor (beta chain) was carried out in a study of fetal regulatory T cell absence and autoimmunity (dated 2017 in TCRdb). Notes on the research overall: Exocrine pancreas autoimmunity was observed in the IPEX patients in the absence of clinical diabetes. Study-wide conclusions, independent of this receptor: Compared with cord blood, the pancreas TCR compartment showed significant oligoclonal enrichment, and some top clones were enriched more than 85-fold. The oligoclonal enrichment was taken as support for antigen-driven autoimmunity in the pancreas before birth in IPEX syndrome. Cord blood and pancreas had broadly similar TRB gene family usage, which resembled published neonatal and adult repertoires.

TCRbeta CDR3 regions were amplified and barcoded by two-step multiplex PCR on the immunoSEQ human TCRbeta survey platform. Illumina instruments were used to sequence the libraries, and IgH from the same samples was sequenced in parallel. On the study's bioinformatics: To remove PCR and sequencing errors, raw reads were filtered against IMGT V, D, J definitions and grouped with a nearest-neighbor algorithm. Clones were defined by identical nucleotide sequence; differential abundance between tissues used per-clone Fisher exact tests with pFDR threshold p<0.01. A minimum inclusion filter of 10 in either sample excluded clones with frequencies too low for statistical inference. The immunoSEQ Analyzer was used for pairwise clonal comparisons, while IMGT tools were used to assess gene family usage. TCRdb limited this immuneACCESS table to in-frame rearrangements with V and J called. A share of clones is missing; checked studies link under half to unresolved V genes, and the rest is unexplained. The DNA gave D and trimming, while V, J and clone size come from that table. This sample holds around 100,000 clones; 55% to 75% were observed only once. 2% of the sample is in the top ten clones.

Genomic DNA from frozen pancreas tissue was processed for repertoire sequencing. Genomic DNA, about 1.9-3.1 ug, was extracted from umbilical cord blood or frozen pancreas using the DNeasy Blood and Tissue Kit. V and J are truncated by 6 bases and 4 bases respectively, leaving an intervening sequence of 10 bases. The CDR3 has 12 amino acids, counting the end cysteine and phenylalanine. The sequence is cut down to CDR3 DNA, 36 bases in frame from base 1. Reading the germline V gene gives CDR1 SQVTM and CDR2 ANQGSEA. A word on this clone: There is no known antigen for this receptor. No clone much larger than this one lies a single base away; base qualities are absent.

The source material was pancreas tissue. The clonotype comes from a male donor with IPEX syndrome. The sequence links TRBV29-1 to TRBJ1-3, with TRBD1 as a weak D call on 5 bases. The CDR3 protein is CSVYRTGNTIYF. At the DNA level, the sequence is TGCAGCGTCTACAGGACCGGAAACACCATATATTTT.